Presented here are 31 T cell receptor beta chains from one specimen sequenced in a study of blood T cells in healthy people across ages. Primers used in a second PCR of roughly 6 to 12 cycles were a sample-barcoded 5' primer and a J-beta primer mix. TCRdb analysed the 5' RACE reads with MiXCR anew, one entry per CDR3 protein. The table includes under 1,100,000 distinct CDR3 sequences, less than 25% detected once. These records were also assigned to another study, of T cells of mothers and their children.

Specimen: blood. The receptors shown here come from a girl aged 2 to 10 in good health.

For the CDR3, the DNA is TGCAGCGTTTGGAGGGAATCCTATGAGCAGTTCTTC. Translating it yields CSVWRESYEQFF. The chain employs TRBV29-1 and TRBJ2-5, with D perhaps TRBD2 (6 bases). The J call may be incorrect, as the DNA end agrees better with TRBJ2-1. The V gene's germline CDR1 is SQVTM and CDR2 ANQGSEA. This CDR3 has 12 residues.

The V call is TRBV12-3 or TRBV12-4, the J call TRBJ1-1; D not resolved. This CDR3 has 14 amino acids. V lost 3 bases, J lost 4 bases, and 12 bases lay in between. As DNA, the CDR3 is TGTGCCAGCAGTTTCCTCGACCGAATCACTGAAGCTTTCTTT. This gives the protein CASSFLDRITEAFF.

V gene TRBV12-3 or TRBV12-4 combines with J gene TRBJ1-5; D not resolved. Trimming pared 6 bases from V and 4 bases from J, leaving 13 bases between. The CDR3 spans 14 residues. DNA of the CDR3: TGTGCCAGCAGGCGGAGTGAGGTTAATCAGCCCCAGCATTTT. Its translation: CASRRSEVNQPQHF.

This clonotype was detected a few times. The DNA for the CDR3 is TGCAGCGTTGAACAGGGAGTGGTCTATGGCTACACCTTC. Translating gives CSVEQGVVYGYTF. The chain links TRBV29-1 to TRBJ1-2, with D possibly matching TRBD1 (5 bases). Trimming stripped 2 bases from V and 4 bases from J, with 11 bases between. Germline V gives CDR1 SQVTM, CDR2 ANQGSEA. The CDR3 consists of 13 residues.

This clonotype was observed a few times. The CDR3 DNA sequence: TGCAGCGTCACCCTCATGGGGCGGGAGGGCACGAATGAGCAGTTCTTC. It is translated as CSVTLMGREGTNEQFF. This chain links TRBV29-1 with TRBJ2-1, with 9 bases fitting TRBD2. This CDR3 is 16 amino acids long. Germline CDR1 reads SQVTM; CDR2 reads ANQGSEA. Trimming removed 6 bases from V and 7 bases from J; junction bases left unmatched: 16.

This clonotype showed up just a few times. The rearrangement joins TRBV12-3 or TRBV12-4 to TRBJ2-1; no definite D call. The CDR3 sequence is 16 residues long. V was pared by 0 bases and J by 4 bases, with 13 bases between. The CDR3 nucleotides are TGTGCCAGCAGTTTAGCGTTAGAGCAAGTATACAATGAGCAGTTCTTC. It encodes CASSLALEQVYNEQFF.

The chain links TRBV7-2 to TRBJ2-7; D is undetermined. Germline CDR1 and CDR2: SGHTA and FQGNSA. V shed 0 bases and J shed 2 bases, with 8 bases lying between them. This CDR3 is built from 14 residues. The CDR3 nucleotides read TGTGCCAGCAGCTTAGCGCGGCAAACCTACGAGCAGTACTTC. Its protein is CASSLARQTYEQYF.

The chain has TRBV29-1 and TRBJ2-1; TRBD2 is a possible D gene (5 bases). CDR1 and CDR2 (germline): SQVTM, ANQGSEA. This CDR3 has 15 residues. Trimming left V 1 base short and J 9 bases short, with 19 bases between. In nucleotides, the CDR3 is TGCAGCGTTGAAGTAGTTTCAACAACCGAGGGTGAGCAGTTCTTC. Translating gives CSVEVVSTTEGEQFF.

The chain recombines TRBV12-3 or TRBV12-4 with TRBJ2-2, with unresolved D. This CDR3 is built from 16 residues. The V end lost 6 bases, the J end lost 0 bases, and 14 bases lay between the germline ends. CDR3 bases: TGTGCCAGCAGCCATGGTCGGGCGGCGAACACCGGGGAGCTGTTTTTT. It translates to CASSHGRAANTGELFF.

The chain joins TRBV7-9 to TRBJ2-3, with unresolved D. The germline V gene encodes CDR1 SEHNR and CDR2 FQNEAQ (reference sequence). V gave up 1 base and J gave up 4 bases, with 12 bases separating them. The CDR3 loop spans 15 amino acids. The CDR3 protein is CASSLGGPGADTQYF. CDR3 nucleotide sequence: TGTGCCAGCAGCTTAGGTGGGCCGGGCGCAGATACGCAGTATTTT.

CDR3 DNA: TGTGCCAGCAGTTTTTCAGGGGGTTACACAGATACGCAGTATTTT. This codes for CASSFSGGYTDTQYF. The chain uses TRBV27 and TRBJ2-3, with 7 bases aligning to TRBD1. Germline V gene sequence: CDR1 MNHEY, CDR2 SMNVEV (reference sequence). V trimming: 3 bases; J trimming: 2 bases; junction bases outside the gene matches: 5. The CDR3 loop spans 15 amino acids.

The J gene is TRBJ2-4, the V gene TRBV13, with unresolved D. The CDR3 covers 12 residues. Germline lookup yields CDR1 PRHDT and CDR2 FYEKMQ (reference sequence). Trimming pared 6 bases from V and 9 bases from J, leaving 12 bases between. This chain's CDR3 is CASSYSLGIQYF. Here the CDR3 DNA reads TGTGCCAGCAGTTATTCGCTAGGCATTCAGTACTTC. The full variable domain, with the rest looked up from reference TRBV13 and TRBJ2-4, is AAGVIQSPRHLIKEKRETATLKCYPIPRHDTVYWYQQGPGQDPQFLISFYEKMQSDKGSIPDRFSAQQFSDYHSELNMSSLELGDSALYFCASSYSLGIQYFGAGTRLSVL.

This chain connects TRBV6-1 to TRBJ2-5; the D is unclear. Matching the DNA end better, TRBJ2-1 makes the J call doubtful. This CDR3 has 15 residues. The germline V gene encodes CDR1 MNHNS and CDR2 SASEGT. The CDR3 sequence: CASSEYSPSNSEQFF. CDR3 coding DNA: TGTGCCAGCAGTGAATATTCTCCCTCTAATAGTGAGCAGTTCTTC.

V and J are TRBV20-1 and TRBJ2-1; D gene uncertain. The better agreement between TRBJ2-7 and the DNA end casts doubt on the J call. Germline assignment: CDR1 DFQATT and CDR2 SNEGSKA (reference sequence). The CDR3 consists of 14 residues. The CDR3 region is CSARDLDVSYEQYF. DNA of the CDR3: TGCAGTGCTAGAGATCTCGACGTATCCTACGAGCAGTACTTC.

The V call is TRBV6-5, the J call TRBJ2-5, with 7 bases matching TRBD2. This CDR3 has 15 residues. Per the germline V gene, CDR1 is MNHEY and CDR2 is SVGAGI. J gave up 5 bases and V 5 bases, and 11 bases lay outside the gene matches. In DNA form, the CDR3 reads TGTGCCAGCAGTAGGATTGGCGGGAGAGGGGAGACCCAGTACTTC. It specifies CASSRIGGRGETQYF.

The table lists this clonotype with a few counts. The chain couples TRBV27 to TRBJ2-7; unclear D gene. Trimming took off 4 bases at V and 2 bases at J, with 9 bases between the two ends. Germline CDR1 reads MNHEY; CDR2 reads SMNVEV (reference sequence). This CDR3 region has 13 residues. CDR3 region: CASSSNYAYEQYF. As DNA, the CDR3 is TGTGCCAGCAGTTCTAACTACGCCTACGAGCAGTACTTC.

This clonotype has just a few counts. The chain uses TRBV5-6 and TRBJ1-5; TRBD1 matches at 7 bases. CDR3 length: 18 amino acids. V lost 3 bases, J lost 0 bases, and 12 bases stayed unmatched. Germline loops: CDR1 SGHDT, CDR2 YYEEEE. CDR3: CASSSQGTDFYSNQPQHF. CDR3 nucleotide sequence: TGTGCCAGCAGCTCGCAGGGGACAGACTTTTATAGCAATCAGCCCCAGCATTTT.

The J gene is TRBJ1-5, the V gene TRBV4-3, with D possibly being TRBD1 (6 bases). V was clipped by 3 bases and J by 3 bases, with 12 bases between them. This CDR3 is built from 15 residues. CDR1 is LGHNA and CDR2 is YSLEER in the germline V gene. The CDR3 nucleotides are TGCGCCAGCAGCCATGAACAGGGACCCAATCAGCCCCAGCATTTT. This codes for CASSHEQGPNQPQHF.

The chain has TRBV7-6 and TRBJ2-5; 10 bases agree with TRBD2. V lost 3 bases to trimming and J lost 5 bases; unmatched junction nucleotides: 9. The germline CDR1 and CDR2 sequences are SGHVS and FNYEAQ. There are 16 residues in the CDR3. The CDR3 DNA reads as TGTGCCAGCAGCTTTAGCGGGGGGCTGTTGGGGGAGACCCAGTACTTC. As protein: CASSFSGGLLGETQYF.

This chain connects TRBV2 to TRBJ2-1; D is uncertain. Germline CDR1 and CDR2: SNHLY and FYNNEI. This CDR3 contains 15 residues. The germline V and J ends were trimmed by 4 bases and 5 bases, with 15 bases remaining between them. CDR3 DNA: TGTGCCAGCAGTGTCGAGGTTAGAATCAACAATGAGCAGTTCTTC. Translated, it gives CASSVEVRINNEQFF.

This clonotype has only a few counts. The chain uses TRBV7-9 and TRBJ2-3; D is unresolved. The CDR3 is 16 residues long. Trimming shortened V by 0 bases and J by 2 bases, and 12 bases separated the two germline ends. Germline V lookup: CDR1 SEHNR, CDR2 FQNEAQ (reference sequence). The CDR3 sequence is CASSLALRKDTDTQYF. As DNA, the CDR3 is TGTGCCAGCAGCTTAGCGCTGAGGAAAGACACAGATACGCAGTATTTT.

The CDR3 region has the DNA TGTGCCAGCAGTGCGGAAGGGCTGCTTTGGCCTTTCTTT. Translation gives CASSAEGLLWPFF. The V gene is TRBV2, the J gene TRBJ1-1, with D unclear. CDR1 and CDR2 from the germline V gene are SNHLY and FYNNEI. CDR3 length: 13 amino acids. V was clipped by 4 bases and J by 12 bases, with 18 bases between them.

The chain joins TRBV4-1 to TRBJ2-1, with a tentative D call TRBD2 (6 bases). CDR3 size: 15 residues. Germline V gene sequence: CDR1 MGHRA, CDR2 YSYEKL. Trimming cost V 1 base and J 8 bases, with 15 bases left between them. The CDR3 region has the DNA TGCGCCAGCAGCCAAGTTCTGGGGGAGGATGATGAGCAGTTCTTC. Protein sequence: CASSQVLGEDDEQFF.

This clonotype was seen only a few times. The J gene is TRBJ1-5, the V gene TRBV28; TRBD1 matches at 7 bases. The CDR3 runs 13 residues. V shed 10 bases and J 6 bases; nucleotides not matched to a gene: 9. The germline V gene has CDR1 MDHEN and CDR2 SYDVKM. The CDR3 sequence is CATGQERGQPQHF. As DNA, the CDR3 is TGTGCCACCGGACAGGAAAGAGGTCAGCCCCAGCATTTT. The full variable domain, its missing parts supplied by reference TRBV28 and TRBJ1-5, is DVKVTQSSRYLVKRTGEKVFLECVQDMDHENMFWYRQDPGLGLRLIYFSYDVKMKEKGDIPEGYSVSREKKERFSLILESASTNQTSMYLCATGQERGQPQHFGDGTRLSIL.

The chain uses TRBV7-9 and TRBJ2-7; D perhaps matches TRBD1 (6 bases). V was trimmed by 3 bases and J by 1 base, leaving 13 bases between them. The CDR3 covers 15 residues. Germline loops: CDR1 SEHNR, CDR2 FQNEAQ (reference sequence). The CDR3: CASSFTLGGSYEQYF. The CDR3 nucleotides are TGTGCCAGCAGCTTTACCTTAGGGGGATCCTACGAGCAGTACTTC.

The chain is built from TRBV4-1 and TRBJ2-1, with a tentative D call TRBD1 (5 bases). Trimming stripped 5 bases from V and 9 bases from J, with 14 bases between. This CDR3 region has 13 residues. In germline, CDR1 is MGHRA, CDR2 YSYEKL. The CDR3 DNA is TGCGCCAGCAGCGGACCACAGGTTCTTGAGCAGTTCTTC. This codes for CASSGPQVLEQFF.

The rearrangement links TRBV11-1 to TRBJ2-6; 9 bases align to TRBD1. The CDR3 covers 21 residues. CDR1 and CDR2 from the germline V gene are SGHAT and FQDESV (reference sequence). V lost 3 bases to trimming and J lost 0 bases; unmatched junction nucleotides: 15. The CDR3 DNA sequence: TGTGCCAGCAGCTTTAGGGGGATTCGGGACAGGGAATCCTCTGGGGCCAACGTCCTGACTTTC. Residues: CASSFRGIRDRESSGANVLTF.

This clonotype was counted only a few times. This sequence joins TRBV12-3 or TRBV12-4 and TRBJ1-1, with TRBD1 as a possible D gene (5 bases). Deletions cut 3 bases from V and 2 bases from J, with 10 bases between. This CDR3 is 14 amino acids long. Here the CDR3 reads CASSFWTLNTEAFF. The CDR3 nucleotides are TGTGCCAGCAGTTTCTGGACACTCAACACTGAAGCTTTCTTT.

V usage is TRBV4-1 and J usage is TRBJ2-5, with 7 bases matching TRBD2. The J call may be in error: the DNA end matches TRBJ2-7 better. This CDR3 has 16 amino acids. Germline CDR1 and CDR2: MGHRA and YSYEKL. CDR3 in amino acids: CASSQTLVLADYEQYF. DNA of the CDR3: TGCGCCAGCAGCCAGACTCTAGTCCTAGCGGACTACGAGCAGTACTTC.

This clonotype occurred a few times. Written as DNA, the CDR3 is TGTGCCAGTAGTACGGGACTAGCGGACCATGAGCAGTTCTTC. This gives the protein CASSTGLADHEQFF. The chain employs TRBV19 and TRBJ2-5, with 11 nucleotides matching TRBD2. The J call is doubtful: the DNA matches TRBJ2-1 better. The germline gives CDR1 LNHDA, CDR2 SQIVND (reference sequence). There are 14 residues in the CDR3.

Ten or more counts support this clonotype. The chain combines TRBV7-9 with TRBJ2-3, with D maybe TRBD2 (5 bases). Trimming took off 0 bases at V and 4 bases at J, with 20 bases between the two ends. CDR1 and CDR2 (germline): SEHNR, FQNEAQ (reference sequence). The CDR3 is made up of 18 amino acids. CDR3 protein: CASSLASGVGGPADTQYF. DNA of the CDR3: TGTGCCAGCAGCTTAGCCTCGGGTGTCGGAGGTCCCGCAGATACGCAGTATTTT.